This TCR beta chain was captured in a study of CD8 T cells in Susac syndrome. Random hexamers served to reverse transcribe roughly 0.45 to 1 ug RNA. TCRdb re-derived calls from the immunoSEQ multiplex PCR reads in MiXCR, one entry per CDR3 protein. The repertoire holds 65,000 to 85,000 distinct CDR3 sequences, with around 93% as singletons. A single count supports this clonotype. The TCR originated in a human donor with Susac syndrome. Sequenced input: CD8+ T cells from PBMCs.

As DNA, the CDR3 is TGCGCCAGCAGCTTGGATAGCGGGTACTCCTACGAGCAGTACTTC. This encodes CASSLDSGYSYEQYF. The genes are TRBV5-1 and TRBJ2-7; 7 bases are a match to TRBD2. CDR1 and CDR2 from the germline V gene are SGHRS and YFSETQ. The CDR3 extends over 15 amino acids. The J segment lost 0 bases and the V segment lost 0 bases, leaving 3 bases of the junction unmatched.